The entry that follows covers one T cell receptor beta chain sequence. Enrolment of Seattle patients took place during active infection, and they were followed longitudinally. Looked up from germline, CDR1 is LNHDA and CDR2 is SQIVND (reference sequence). The CDR3 is 15 residues long. Trimming removed 3 bases from V and 2 bases from J; junction bases left unmatched: 4. This sample was included in a study of blood T cell repertoires in COVID-19. About the study: COVID-19 samples collected from the United States, Italy and Spain covered acute and convalescent phases. Nucleic acid was either cDNA or gDNA, and it came from T cells, B-cell-depleted T cells, or PBMCs.

Authors' data handling: How many nucleated cells were present was estimated from reference gene primer amplification. Some clones are missing from TCRdb's copy, which holds only in-frame ones; the method was immunoSEQ multiplex PCR. D and trimming come from the DNA, and the V and J calls and clone size come from that table. The sample has 200,000 to 250,000 clones, around 90% seen once; the top ten hold more than 0.65%. The genes are TRBV19 and TRBJ2-7; 10 positions match TRBD1. The sequenced sample was peripheral blood. The sequence came from a man aged 30-40 years with COVID-19, enrolled during active disease. The CDR3 DNA sequence: TGTGCCAGTAGTATGGGAGGACAGGGGGCCTACGAGCAGTACTTC. It translates to CASSMGGQGAYEQYF. The full variable domain, its missing parts supplied by reference TRBV19 and TRBJ2-7, is DGGITQSPKYLFRKEGQNVTLSCEQNLNHDAMYWYRQDPGQGLRLIYYSQIVNDFQKGDIAEGYSVSREKKESFPLTVTSAQKNPTAFYLCASSMGGQGAYEQYFGPGTRLTVT.